The T cell receptor (beta chain) described here comes from a study of PD-1 blockade in classical Hodgkin lymphoma. This table comes from immunoSEQ multiplex PCR, and its TCRdb copy is limited to in-frame clones, with some not included. The table shows 55,000 to 60,000 clones, with approximately 90% occurring only once. All the patients suffered relapse after autologous stem cell transplantation, and brentuximab vedotin exposure differed. J lost 7 bases, V lost 5 bases, and 5 bases had no gene match. There are 13 residues in the CDR3. Looked up from germline, CDR1 is SGHTA and CDR2 is FQGTGA. About this clone itself: Antigen specificity is unknown.

Study outcomes and limitations: The drivers behind the repertoire differences, possibly disease activity or prior therapy, remain undefined.

V gene TRBV7-3 combines with J gene TRBJ1-3, with TRBD1 identical over 7 bases. The sequence derives from a human donor with classical Hodgkin lymphoma. The specimen was peripheral blood mononuclear cells (PBMCs), collected before the second cycle of nivolumab. The CDR3 here is CASSERQGNTIYF. DNA for the CDR3: TGTGCCAGCAGCGAAAGACAGGGTAACACCATATATTTT.